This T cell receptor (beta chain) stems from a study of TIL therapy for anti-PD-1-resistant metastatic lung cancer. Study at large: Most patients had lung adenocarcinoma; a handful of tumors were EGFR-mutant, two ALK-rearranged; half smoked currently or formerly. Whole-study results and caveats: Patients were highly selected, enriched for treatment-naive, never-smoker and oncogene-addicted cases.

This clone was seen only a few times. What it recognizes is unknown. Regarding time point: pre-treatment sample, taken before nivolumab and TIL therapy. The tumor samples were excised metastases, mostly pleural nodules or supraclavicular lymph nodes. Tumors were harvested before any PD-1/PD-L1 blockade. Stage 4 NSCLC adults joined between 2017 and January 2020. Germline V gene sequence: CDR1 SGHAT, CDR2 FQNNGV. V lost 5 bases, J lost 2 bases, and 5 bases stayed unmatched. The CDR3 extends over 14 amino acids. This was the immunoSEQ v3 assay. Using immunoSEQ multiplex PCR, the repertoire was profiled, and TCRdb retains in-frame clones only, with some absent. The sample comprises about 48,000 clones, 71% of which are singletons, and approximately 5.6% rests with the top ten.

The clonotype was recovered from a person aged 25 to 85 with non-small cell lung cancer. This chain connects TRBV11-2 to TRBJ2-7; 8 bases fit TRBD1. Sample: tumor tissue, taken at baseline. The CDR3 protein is CASSRWDRTYEQYF. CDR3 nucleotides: TGTGCCAGCAGCCGGTGGGACAGGACCTACGAGCAGTACTTC.